The 30 T cell receptor beta chains below come from one sample, sequenced in a study of CD8+ T cells in alopecia areata. This sample's treatment: oral pan-JAK inhibitor, 5-10 mg twice daily. Isolated RNA was reverse transcribed into cDNA used as the sequencing template. Profiled with immunoSEQ multiplex PCR; TCRdb holds only in-frame clones, not every one. The repertoire holds around 70,000 clones, about 30% seen once, with approximately 15% in the top ten. The input for sequencing was CD8+ T cells sorted from blood, taken at week 4, from a patient treated with tofacitinib. Source of these receptors: a human donor with alopecia areata.

There are a few counts of this clone. The chain recombines TRBV28 with TRBJ2-7, with 7 bases lining up with TRBD1. CDR1 MDHEN and CDR2 SYDVKM come from the germline V gene. The CDR3 covers 14 residues. J gave up 1 base and V 5 bases, and 5 bases lay outside the gene matches. The CDR3 region is CASSPMTGSYEQYF. Here the CDR3 DNA reads TGTGCCAGCAGTCCGATGACAGGGTCCTACGAGCAGTACTTC.

This clone was recorded at least ten times. This chain joins TRBV7-2 and TRBJ2-7; D remains ambiguous. Germline V gives CDR1 SGHTA, CDR2 FQGNSA. V was pared by 2 bases and J by 6 bases, with 8 bases between. CDR3 size: 12 residues. The CDR3 DNA reads TGTGCCAGCAGCTTATCTAAGGTCGAGCAGTACTTC. This sequence encodes CASSLSKVEQYF.

This sequence joins TRBV7-9 and TRBJ2-5; 9 bases match TRBD2. Trimming removed 1 base from V and 4 bases from J; junction bases left unmatched: 7. CDR3 length: 16 amino acids. The germline V gene encodes CDR1 SEHNR and CDR2 FQNEAQ (reference sequence). CDR3 coding DNA: TGTGCCAGCAGCTTAGGCGTAGCGGGAGTGGGAGAGACCCAGTACTTC. It translates to CASSLGVAGVGETQYF.

There are a few counts of this clone. The CDR3, as DNA: TGTGCCAGCAGCCCCGGGGTGGGCACCGGGGAGCTGTTTTTT. Encoded protein: CASSPGVGTGELFF. The rearrangement uses TRBV5-6 and TRBJ2-2, with D possibly being TRBD2 (5 bases). The CDR3 length is 14 residues. Germline CDR1 SGHDT, CDR2 YYEEEE. Trimming shortened V by 4 bases and J by 4 bases, and 11 bases separated the two germline ends.

The table lists this clone with a count of one. Here the CDR3 DNA reads TGTGCCAGCAATTTTACTAGCGGGAAAGAGACCCAGTACTTC. It is translated as CASNFTSGKETQYF. V usage is TRBV6-5 and J usage is TRBJ2-5, with 10 bases identical to TRBD2. This CDR3 contains 14 residues. Germline trimming cut 7 bases from V and 3 bases from J; bases unmatched to any gene: 5. Germline CDR1 and CDR2: MNHEY and SVGAGI.

The V and J genes are TRBV29-1 and TRBJ2-7; possible D gene TRBD2, 5 bases. The CDR3 totals 14 residues. Germline V gives CDR1 SQVTM, CDR2 ANQGSEA. V was pared by 6 bases and J by 2 bases, with 17 bases between. The CDR3 DNA is TGCAGCGTAGGTTGGAGGACGGAAACCTACGAGCAGTACTTC. Translating it yields CSVGWRTETYEQYF.

The chain links TRBV13 to TRBJ1-5, with D unresolved. The CDR3 has 12 residues. Trimming took 4 bases from V and 7 from J, leaving 8 bases between them. Germline CDR1 reads PRHDT; CDR2 reads FYEKMQ (reference sequence). The CDR3 bases are TGTGCCAGCAGCTCACGCGGGCAGCCCCAGCATTTT. Amino acid sequence: CASSSRGQPQHF.

The chain employs TRBV5-6 and TRBJ2-1, with TRBD2 identical over 10 bases. V lost 2 bases to trimming and J lost 8 bases; unmatched junction nucleotides: 7. Germline values: CDR1 SGHDT, CDR2 YYEEEE. CDR3 length: 15 amino acids. The CDR3 reads CASSFRSGRAYEQFF. CDR3 DNA: TGTGCCAGCAGCTTCAGGAGCGGGAGGGCCTATGAGCAGTTCTTC.

This chain links TRBV6-5 with TRBJ2-7, with D perhaps matching TRBD1 (6 bases). CDR3 length: 15 amino acids. Deletions cut 0 bases from V and 4 bases from J, with 13 bases between. CDR1 MNHEY and CDR2 SVGAGI come from the germline V gene. CDR3 residues: CASSYSLGRGYEQYF. The CDR3 bases are TGTGCCAGCAGTTACTCGCTGGGAAGGGGGTACGAGCAGTACTTC.

The V and J genes are TRBV9 and TRBJ2-7, with D tentatively TRBD1 (6 bases). CDR1 is SGDLS, CDR2 YYNGEE, per germline. Deletions cut 0 bases from V and 4 bases from J, with 11 bases between. The CDR3 loop spans 14 amino acids. In nucleotides, the CDR3 is TGTGCCAGCAGCGTAGGGTGGGGGCTATACGAGCAGTACTTC. Translation: CASSVGWGLYEQYF.

The genes are TRBV29-1 and TRBJ2-1; 8 bases match TRBD2. The CDR3 length is 17 residues. V lost 7 bases, J lost 4 bases, and 18 bases stayed unmatched. Germline V gene data show CDR1 as SQVTM and CDR2 as ANQGSEA. The CDR3 here is CSAVGGREGQEYNEQFF. Here the CDR3 DNA reads TGCAGCGCCGTAGGGGGTCGGGAGGGCCAGGAGTACAATGAGCAGTTCTTC.

This clone was seen more than once but under ten times. The chain uses TRBV9 and TRBJ2-5; 8 bases match TRBD2. The CDR3 sequence is 12 residues long. Germline assignment: CDR1 SGDLS and CDR2 YYNGEE. The trim removed 6 bases at V and 5 bases at J, leaving 3 bases unmatched. CDR3 amino acids: CASTAGDETQYF. For the CDR3, the DNA is TGTGCCAGCACAGCGGGAGATGAGACCCAGTACTTC.

In this sample, this clone turned up a few times. CDR3 in amino acids: CASSLGQGWGQYF. As DNA, the CDR3 is TGTGCCAGCAGCCTCGGACAGGGTTGGGGGCAGTACTTC. The chain combines TRBV7-9 with TRBJ2-7, with TRBD1 identical over 8 bases. V gave up 5 bases and J gave up 9 bases; unmatched junction bases: 9. Looked up from germline, CDR1 is SEHNR and CDR2 is FQNEAQ (reference sequence). CDR3 length equals 13 residues.

The genes are TRBV11-2 and TRBJ2-2, with D hard to call. The germline V gene encodes CDR1 SGHAT and CDR2 FQNNGV. The V end was cut by 1 base, the J end by 6 bases, with 6 bases between. This CDR3 is 13 amino acids long. This chain's CDR3 is CASSLGEPGELFF. The CDR3 DNA follows: TGTGCCAGCAGCTTAGGAGAGCCCGGGGAGCTGTTTTTT. The full variable domain, its missing parts supplied by reference TRBV11-2 and TRBJ2-2, is EAGVAQSPRYKIIEKRQSVAFWCNPISGHATLYWYQQILGQGPKLLIQFQNNGVVDDSQLPKDRFSAERLKGVDSTLKIQPAKLEDSAVYLCASSLGEPGELFFGEGSRLTVL.

This clone was seen only a few times. This chain links TRBV29-1 with TRBJ1-3, with a tentative D call TRBD1 (5 bases). The germline V gene has CDR1 SQVTM and CDR2 ANQGSEA. V was pared by 6 bases and J by 6 bases, with 15 bases between. CDR3 length equals 13 residues. The CDR3 here is CSVSGGGENTIYF. In DNA, the CDR3 is TGCAGCGTCTCCGGGGGAGGAGAAAACACCATATATTTT.

This clone was picked up a small number of times. V usage is TRBV29-1 and J usage is TRBJ2-2, with a tentative D call TRBD2 (7 bases). Trimming left V 5 bases short and J 5 bases short, with 18 bases between. Per germline, CDR1 SQVTM and CDR2 ANQGSEA. The CDR3 consists of 15 residues. CDR3 bases: TGCAGCGTTTGGGGGGGCCGATTGGGAACCGGGGAGCTGTTTTTT. This translates into CSVWGGRLGTGELFF.

This clone showed up just a few times. V and J are TRBV27 and TRBJ2-7; D is unresolved. This CDR3 comprises 14 residues. The V end was cut by 5 bases, the J end by 0 bases, with 11 bases between. Germline-derived CDR1 and CDR2 are MNHEY and SMNVEV (reference sequence). CDR3 sequence (DNA): TGTGCCAGCAGTGACACGGAATTCTCCTACGAGCAGTACTTC. Amino acids: CASSDTEFSYEQYF.

This clone was seen more than once but under ten times. CDR3 in amino acids: CASSRQETDTQYF. DNA of the CDR3: TGCGCCAGCAGCCGACAGGAGACAGATACGCAGTATTTT. The V and J genes are TRBV4-1 and TRBJ2-3; D may be TRBD1 (6 bases). Germline assignment: CDR1 MGHRA and CDR2 YSYEKL. CDR3 length equals 13 residues. V lost 4 bases and J 3 bases, leaving 8 bases between the germline ends.

The chain recombines TRBV29-1 with TRBJ2-7; no definite D call. CDR3 size: 13 residues. The V gene lost 0 bases and the J gene lost 5 bases, with 11 bases spanning the gap. Germline CDR1 and CDR2: SQVTM and ANQGSEA. CDR3 in amino acids: CSVEDTENDEQYF. CDR3 nucleotide sequence: TGCAGCGTTGAAGATACCGAAAATGACGAGCAGTACTTC.

The V call is TRBV6-1, the J call TRBJ1-1; a weak D match, TRBD1 (5 bases). The V end was cut by 8 bases, the J end by 6 bases, with 16 bases between. The germline V gene has CDR1 MNHNS and CDR2 SASEGT. The CDR3 spans 13 residues. The CDR3 is CASEEGAWPEAFF. The DNA for the CDR3 is TGTGCCAGCGAGGAAGGGGCTTGGCCTGAAGCTTTCTTT.

This chain joins TRBV29-1 and TRBJ2-5; D remains unclear. The CDR3 is 12 residues long. The germline CDR1 and CDR2 sequences are SQVTM and ANQGSEA. V lost 0 bases and J lost 3, with 5 bases in between. This CDR3 is CSVEEGEETQYF. The CDR3 DNA reads as TGCAGCGTTGAAGAAGGCGAAGAGACCCAGTACTTC. Full variable domain (remainder filled in from reference TRBV29-1 and TRBJ2-5): SAVISQKPSRDICQRGTSLTIQCQVDSQVTMMFWYRQQPGQSLTLIATANQGSEATYESGFVIDKFPISRPNLTFSTLTVSNMSPEDSSIYLCSVEEGEETQYFGPGTRLLVL.

The chain combines TRBV5-1 with TRBJ2-5; no reliable D call. This CDR3 spans 15 amino acids. V lost 0 bases and J lost 1, with 10 bases in between. Germline values: CDR1 SGHRS, CDR2 YFSETQ. CDR3 nucleotides: TGCGCCAGCAGCTTGGATTTCGGAGTCCAAGAGACCCAGTACTTC. Amino acid sequence: CASSLDFGVQETQYF.

The chain couples TRBV6-5 to TRBJ2-3; 10 bases are a match to TRBD2. With 10 bases clipped from V and 4 bases from J, the junction kept 5 bases outside the gene matches. The CDR3 spans 13 residues. Germline V gene lookup returns CDR1 MNHEY and CDR2 SVGAGI. The CDR3 region is CATRGLAADTQYF. CDR3 nucleotide sequence: TGTGCCACCCGCGGACTAGCGGCAGATACGCAGTATTTT.

A few counts support this clone. The V call is TRBV5-5, the J call TRBJ2-7; 13 nucleotides match TRBD2. Trimming at V came to 4 bases and at J to 0 bases, leaving 4 bases not matched to a gene. The CDR3 is 16 amino acids. CDR1 is SGHKS, CDR2 YYEKEE, per germline (reference sequence). The CDR3 sequence: CASSPGLAGDSYEQYF. CDR3 DNA sequence: TGTGCCAGCAGCCCAGGACTAGCGGGGGACTCCTACGAGCAGTACTTC.

The chain uses TRBV7-9 and TRBJ2-2; 7 nucleotides align to TRBD1. Germline lookup yields CDR1 SEHNR and CDR2 FQNEAQ (reference sequence). The junction had 8 bases not matched to a gene; V was cut back by 5 bases and J by 2 bases. The CDR3 spans 16 residues. The CDR3 DNA is TGTGCCAGCAGCCCCCCACGAGGGGGCAACACCGGGGAGCTGTTTTTT. It is translated as CASSPPRGGNTGELFF.

This clone was seen a handful of times. The rearrangement uses TRBV30 and TRBJ2-7; tentatively, D is TRBD1 or TRBD2 (5 bases each). V was pared by 2 bases and J by 7 bases, with 18 bases between. This CDR3 region has 14 residues. The germline CDR1 and CDR2 sequences are GTSNPN and SVGIG (reference sequence). CDR3 sequence: CAWSQGEGLWEQYF. The DNA for the CDR3 is TGTGCCTGGAGTCAGGGCGAGGGGCTTTGGGAGCAGTACTTC.

This clone has just a few counts. A read error may be the cause here, since a much bigger clone is one base away. The V gene is TRBV11-2, the J gene TRBJ1-1; 7 nucleotides match TRBD1. Per the germline V gene, CDR1 is SGHAT and CDR2 is FQNNGV. This CDR3 contains 12 residues. Losses at the gene ends were 7 bases for V and 4 bases for J; bases not matched to a gene: 3. The CDR3 bases are TGTGCCAGCACCCCAGGGGGCACTGAAGCTTTCTTT. Translation gives CASTPGGTEAFF.

The chain couples TRBV27 to TRBJ2-2; TRBD2 might be the D (6 bases). The CDR3 has 17 amino acids. The germline gives CDR1 MNHEY, CDR2 SMNVEV (reference sequence). V was pared by 8 bases and J by 4 bases, with 23 bases between. The CDR3 sequence is CASAPGWGEDRTGELFF. The DNA of the CDR3 is TGTGCCAGCGCCCCTGGGTGGGGGGAGGATCGCACCGGGGAGCTGTTTTTT.

This chain links TRBV29-1 with TRBJ2-5; 7 bases fit TRBD1. The germline V gene has CDR1 SQVTM and CDR2 ANQGSEA. Germline trimming cut 4 bases from V and 5 bases from J; bases unmatched to any gene: 7. This CDR3 is built from 13 residues. In DNA, the CDR3 is TGCAGCGTTGGACAGGGCTCCGGGGAGACCCAGTACTTC. Residues: CSVGQGSGETQYF. Based on the CDR3 plus reference TRBV29-1 and TRBJ2-5, the full variable domain is SAVISQKPSRDICQRGTSLTIQCQVDSQVTMMFWYRQQPGQSLTLIATANQGSEATYESGFVIDKFPISRPNLTFSTLTVSNMSPEDSSIYLCSVGQGSGETQYFGPGTRLLVL.

This clone was observed at least ten times. The chain has TRBV28 and TRBJ2-3; the D is unclear. Per germline, CDR1 MDHEN and CDR2 SYDVKM. This CDR3 region has 10 residues. V gave up 10 bases and J gave up 7 bases, with 9 bases separating them. The CDR3 DNA is TGTGCCACTTTGCAGTATACGCAGTATTTT. Amino acid sequence: CATLQYTQYF.